Given below is one TCR beta chain in context. The ends lost 3 bases at V and 5 bases at J; junction bases unmatched: 4. Germline V gene lookup returns CDR1 SGHAT and CDR2 FQNNGV. The CDR3 contains 14 residues. This specimen belongs to a study of shared clonotypes between healthy human individuals. Assay execution took place at the deep level. Produced via immunoSEQ multiplex PCR; TCRdb's table is partial and in-frame only. The profile shows 700,000 to 950,000 clones, 96% of them singletons. In the naive CD8 group, cells lacked CD45RO and were positively selected for CCR7, so terminally differentiated effector memory CD45RA+ cells were left out.

The genes are TRBV11-2 and TRBJ2-1, with TRBD2 matching 7 bases. The sample taken for sequencing was naive CD8+ T cells sorted from blood. The receptor comes from a man aged 30 to 39 in good health. CDR3 residues: CASSLGGDHNEQFF. As DNA, the CDR3 is TGTGCCAGCAGCTTGGGGGGGGACCACAATGAGCAGTTCTTC.